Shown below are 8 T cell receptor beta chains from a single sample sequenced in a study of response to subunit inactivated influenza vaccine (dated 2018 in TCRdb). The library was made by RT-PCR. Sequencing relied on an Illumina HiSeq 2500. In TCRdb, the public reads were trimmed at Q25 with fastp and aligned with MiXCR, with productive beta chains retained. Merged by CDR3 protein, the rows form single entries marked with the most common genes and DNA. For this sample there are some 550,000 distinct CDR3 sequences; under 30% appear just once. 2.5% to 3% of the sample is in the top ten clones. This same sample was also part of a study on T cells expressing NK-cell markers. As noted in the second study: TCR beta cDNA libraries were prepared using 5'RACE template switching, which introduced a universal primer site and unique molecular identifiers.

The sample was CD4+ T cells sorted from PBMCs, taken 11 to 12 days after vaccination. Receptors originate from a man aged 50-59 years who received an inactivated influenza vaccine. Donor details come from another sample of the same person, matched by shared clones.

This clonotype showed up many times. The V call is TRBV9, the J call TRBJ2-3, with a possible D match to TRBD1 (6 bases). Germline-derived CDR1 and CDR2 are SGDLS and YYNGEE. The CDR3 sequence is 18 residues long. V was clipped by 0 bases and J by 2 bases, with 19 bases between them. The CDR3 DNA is TGTGCCAGCAGCGTAGCACGGGGTGGGGGACACTTCACAGATACGCAGTATTTT. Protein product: CASSVARGGGHFTDTQYF.

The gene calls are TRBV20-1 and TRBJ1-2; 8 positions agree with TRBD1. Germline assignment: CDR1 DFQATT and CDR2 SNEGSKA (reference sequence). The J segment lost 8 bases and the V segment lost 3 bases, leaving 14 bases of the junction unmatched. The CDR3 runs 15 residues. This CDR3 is CSASQPRTGRDGYTF. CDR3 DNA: TGCAGTGCTAGTCAACCCAGGACAGGGAGGGACGGCTACACCTTC.

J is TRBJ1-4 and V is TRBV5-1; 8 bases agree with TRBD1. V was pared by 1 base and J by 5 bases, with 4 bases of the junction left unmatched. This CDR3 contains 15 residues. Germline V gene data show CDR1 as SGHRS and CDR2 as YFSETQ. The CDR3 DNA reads TGCGCCAGCAGCTTGCTTGGGACAGGCAATGAAAAACTGTTTTTT. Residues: CASSLLGTGNEKLFF.

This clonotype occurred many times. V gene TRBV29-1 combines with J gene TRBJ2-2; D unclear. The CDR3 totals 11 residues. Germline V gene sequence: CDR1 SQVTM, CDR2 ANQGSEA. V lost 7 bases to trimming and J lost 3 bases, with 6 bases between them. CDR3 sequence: CSGGDTGELFF. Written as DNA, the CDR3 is TGCAGCGGTGGGGACACCGGGGAGCTGTTTTTT.

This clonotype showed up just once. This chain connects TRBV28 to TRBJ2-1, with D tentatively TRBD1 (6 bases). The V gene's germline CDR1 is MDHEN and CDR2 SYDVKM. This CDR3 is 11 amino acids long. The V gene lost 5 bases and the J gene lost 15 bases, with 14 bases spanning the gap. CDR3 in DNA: TGTGCCAGCAGTGATCCGGGACACTTGTTCTTC. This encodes CASSDPGHLFF.

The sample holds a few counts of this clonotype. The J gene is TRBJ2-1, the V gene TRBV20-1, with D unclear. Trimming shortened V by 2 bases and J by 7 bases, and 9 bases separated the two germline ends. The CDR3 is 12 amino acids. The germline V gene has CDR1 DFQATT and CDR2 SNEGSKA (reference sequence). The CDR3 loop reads CSARKARNEQFF. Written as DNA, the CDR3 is TGCAGTGCTAGAAAGGCAAGGAATGAGCAGTTCTTC.

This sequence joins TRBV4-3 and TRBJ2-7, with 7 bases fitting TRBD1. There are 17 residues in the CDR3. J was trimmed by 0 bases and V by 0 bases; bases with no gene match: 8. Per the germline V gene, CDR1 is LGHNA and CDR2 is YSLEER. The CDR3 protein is CASSQDGLGTVSYEQYF. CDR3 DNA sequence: TGCGCCAGCAGCCAAGACGGTCTCGGGACAGTCTCCTACGAGCAGTACTTC.

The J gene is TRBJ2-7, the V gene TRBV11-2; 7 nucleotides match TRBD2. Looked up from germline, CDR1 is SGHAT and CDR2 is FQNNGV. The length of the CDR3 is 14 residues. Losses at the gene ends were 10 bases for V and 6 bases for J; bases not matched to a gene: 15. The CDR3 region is CATADLEGRGEQYF. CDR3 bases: TGTGCCACGGCCGATTTAGAGGGGAGGGGCGAGCAGTACTTC.